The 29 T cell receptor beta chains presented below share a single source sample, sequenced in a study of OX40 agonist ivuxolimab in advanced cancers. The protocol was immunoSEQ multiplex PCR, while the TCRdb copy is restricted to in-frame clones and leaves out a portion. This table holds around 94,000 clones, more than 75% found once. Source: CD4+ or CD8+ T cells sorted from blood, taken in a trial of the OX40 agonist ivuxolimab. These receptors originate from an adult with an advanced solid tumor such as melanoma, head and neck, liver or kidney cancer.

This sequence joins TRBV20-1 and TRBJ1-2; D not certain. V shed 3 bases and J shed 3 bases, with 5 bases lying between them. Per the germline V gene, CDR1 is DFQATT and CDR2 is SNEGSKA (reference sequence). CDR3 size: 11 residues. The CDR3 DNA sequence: TGCAGTGCTAGTGGGGACTATGGCTACACCTTC. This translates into CSASGDYGYTF.

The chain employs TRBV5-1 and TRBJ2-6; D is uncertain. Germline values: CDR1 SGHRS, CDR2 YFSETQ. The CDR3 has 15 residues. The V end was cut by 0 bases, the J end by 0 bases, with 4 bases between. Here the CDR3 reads CASSLDSSGANVLTF. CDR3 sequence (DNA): TGCGCCAGCAGCTTGGACAGCTCTGGGGCCAACGTCCTGACTTTC.

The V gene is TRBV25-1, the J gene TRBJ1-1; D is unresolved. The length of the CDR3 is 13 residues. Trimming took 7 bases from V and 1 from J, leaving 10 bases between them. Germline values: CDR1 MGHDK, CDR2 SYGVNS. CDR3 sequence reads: CASIGRTNTEAFF. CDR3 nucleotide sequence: TGTGCCAGCATAGGGCGGACGAACACTGAAGCTTTCTTT.

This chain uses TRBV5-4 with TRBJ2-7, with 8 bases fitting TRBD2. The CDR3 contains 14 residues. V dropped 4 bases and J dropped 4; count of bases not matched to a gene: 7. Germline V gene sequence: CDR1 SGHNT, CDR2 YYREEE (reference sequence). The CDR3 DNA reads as TGTGCCAGCAGCCCCAAACGGGAGGGGTACGAGCAGTACTTC. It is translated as CASSPKREGYEQYF.

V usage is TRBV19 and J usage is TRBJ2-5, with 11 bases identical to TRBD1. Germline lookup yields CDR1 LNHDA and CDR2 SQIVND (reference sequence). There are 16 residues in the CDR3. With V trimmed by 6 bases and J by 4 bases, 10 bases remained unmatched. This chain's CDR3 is CASSTDRGRGRETQYF. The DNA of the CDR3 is TGTGCCAGTAGCACGGACAGGGGGCGCGGGAGAGAGACCCAGTACTTC.

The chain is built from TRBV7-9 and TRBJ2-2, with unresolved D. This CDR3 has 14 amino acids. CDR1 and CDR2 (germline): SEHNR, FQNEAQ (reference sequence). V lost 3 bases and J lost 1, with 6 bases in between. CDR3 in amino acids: CASSLSQNTGELFF. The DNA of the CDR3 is TGTGCCAGCAGCTTGTCACAGAACACCGGGGAGCTGTTTTTT.

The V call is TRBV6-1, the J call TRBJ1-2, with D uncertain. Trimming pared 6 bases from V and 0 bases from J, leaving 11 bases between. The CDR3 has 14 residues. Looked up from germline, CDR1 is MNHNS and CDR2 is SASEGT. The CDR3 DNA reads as TGTGCCAGCAGAAACAGCGGAGCTAACTATGGCTACACCTTC. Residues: CASRNSGANYGYTF.

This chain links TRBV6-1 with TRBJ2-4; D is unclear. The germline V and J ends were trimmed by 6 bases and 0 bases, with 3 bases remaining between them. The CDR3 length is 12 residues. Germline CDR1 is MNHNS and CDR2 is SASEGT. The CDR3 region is CASRSAKNIQYF. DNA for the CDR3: TGTGCCAGCAGGTCAGCCAAAAACATTCAGTACTTC.

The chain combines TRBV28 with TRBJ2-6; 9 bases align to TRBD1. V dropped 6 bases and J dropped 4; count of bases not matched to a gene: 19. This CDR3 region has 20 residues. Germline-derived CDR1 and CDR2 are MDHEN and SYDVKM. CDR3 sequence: CASRLSGTGILQAGANVLTF. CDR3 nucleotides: TGTGCCAGCAGACTGTCCGGGACAGGGATCCTCCAAGCGGGGGCCAACGTCCTGACTTTC. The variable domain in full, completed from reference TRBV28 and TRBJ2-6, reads DVKVTQSSRYLVKRTGEKVFLECVQDMDHENMFWYRQDPGLGLRLIYFSYDVKMKEKGDIPEGYSVSREKKERFSLILESASTNQTSMYLCASRLSGTGILQAGANVLTFGAGSRLTVL.

The CDR3 is CASSLGRTSGRATPNEQFF. In DNA, the CDR3 is TGTGCCAGCAGCTTGGGCCGGACTAGCGGGAGGGCAACTCCCAATGAGCAGTTCTTC. V usage is TRBV7-6 and J usage is TRBJ2-1, with 15 bases lining up with TRBD2. J lost 6 bases, V lost 3 bases, and 12 bases had no gene match. The CDR3 extends over 19 amino acids. Per the germline V gene, CDR1 is SGHVS and CDR2 is FNYEAQ.

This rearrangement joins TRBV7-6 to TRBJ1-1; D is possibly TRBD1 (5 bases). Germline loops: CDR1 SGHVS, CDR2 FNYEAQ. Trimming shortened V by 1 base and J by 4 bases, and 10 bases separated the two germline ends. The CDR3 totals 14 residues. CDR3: CASSLGGVLTEAFF. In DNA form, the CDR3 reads TGTGCCAGCAGCTTAGGGGGGGTTCTCACTGAAGCTTTCTTT.

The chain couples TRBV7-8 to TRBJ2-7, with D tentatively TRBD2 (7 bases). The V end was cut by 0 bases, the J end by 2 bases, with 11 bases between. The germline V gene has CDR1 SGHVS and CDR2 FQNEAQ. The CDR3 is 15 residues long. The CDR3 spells CASSLASRGPYEQYF. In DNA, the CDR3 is TGTGCCAGCAGCTTAGCCTCGCGGGGGCCCTACGAGCAGTACTTC.

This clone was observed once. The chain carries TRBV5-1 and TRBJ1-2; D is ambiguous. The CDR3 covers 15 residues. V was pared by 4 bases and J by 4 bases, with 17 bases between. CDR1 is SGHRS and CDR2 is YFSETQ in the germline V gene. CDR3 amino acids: CASSPEGNSGYGYTF. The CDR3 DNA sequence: TGCGCCAGCAGCCCGGAAGGTAATTCGGGCTATGGCTACACCTTC.

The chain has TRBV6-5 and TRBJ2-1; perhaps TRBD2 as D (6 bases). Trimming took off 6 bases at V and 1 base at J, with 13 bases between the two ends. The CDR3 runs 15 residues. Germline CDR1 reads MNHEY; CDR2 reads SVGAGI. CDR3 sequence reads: CASSPYAGSYNEQFF. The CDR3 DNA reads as TGTGCCAGCAGCCCATACGCGGGATCCTACAATGAGCAGTTCTTC.

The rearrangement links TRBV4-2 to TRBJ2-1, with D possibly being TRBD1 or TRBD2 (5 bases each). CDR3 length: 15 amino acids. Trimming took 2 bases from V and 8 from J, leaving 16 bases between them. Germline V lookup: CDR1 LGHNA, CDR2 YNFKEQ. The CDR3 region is CASSQSASRGYEQFF. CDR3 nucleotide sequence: TGTGCCAGCAGCCAATCGGCGAGTCGGGGCTATGAGCAGTTCTTC.

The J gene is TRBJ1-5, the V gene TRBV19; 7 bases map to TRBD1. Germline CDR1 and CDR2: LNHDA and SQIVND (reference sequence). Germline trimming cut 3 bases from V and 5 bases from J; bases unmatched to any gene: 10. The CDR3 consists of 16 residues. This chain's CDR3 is CASSITYGTEYQPQHF. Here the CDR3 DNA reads TGTGCCAGTAGTATCACGTACGGGACAGAATATCAGCCCCAGCATTTT.

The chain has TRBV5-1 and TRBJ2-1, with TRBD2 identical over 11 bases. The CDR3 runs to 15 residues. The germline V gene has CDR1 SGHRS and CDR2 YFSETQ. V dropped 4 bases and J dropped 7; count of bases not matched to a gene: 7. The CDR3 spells CASSRVGTSGNEQFF. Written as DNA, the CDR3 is TGCGCCAGCAGCCGGGTTGGGACTAGCGGAAATGAGCAGTTCTTC.

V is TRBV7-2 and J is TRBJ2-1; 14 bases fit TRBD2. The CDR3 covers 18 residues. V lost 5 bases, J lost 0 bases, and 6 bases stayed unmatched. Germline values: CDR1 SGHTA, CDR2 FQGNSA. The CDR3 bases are TGTGCCAGCAGCCACCCCGGGACTAGCGGGAGCTCCTACAATGAGCAGTTCTTC. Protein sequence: CASSHPGTSGSSYNEQFF.

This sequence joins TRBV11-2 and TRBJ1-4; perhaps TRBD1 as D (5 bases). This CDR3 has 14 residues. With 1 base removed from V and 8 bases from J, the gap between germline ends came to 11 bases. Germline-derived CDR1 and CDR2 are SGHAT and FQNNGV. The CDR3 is CASSLGGVGEKLFF. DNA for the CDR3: TGTGCCAGCAGCTTAGGAGGGGTTGGGGAAAAACTGTTTTTT.

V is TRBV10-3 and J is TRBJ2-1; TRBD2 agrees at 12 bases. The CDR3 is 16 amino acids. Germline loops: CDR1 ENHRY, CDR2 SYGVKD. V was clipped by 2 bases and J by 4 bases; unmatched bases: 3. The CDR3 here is CAISEQTSGGYNEQFF. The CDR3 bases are TGTGCCATCAGTGAGCAAACTAGCGGGGGGTACAATGAGCAGTTCTTC.

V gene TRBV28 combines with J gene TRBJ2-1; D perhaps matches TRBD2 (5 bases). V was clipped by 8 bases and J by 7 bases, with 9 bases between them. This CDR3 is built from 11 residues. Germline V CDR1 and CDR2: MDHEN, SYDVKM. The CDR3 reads CASPRGNEQFF. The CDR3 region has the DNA TGTGCCAGCCCGCGAGGGAATGAGCAGTTCTTC.

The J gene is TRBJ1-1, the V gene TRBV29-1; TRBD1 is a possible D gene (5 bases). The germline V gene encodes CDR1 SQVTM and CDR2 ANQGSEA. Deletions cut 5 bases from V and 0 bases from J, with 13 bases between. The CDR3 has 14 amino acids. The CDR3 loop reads CSVSRVILNTEAFF. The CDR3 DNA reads TGCAGCGTTAGCAGGGTAATATTGAACACTGAAGCTTTCTTT.

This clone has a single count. The CDR3 DNA reads as TGTGCCAGCAGCTTAGGGACTAGCGGGAGGGCGTTATCCGAGCAGTACTTC. Protein sequence: CASSLGTSGRALSEQYF. This sequence joins TRBV11-2 and TRBJ2-7; 15 bases align to TRBD2. V trimming: 1 base; J trimming: 6 bases; junction bases outside the gene matches: 7. Germline V gene data show CDR1 as SGHAT and CDR2 as FQNNGV. The CDR3 sequence is 17 residues long.

CDR3 protein: CASSQTGGDRVGGYTF. In nucleotides, the CDR3 is TGTGCCAGCAGCCAGACAGGGGGCGACCGGGTAGGTGGCTACACCTTC. The rearrangement links TRBV7-9 to TRBJ1-2; 10 bases line up with TRBD1. V was clipped by 5 bases and J by 7 bases; unmatched bases: 13. CDR3 length: 16 amino acids. Germline values: CDR1 SEHNR, CDR2 FQNEAQ (reference sequence).

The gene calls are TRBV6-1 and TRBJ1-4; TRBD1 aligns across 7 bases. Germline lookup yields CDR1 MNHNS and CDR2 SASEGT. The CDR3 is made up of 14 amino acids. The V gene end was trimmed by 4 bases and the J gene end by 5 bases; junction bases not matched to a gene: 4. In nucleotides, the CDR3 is TGTGCCAGCAGTGTACAGGGGTCCAATGAAAAACTGTTTTTT. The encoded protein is CASSVQGSNEKLFF.

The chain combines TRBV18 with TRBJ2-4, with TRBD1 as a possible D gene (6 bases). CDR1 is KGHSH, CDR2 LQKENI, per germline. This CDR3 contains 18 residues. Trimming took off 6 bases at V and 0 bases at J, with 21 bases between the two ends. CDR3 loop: CASSAYYRETLAKNIQYF. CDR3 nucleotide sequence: TGTGCCAGCTCCGCATACTACAGGGAAACCCTAGCCAAAAACATTCAGTACTTC.

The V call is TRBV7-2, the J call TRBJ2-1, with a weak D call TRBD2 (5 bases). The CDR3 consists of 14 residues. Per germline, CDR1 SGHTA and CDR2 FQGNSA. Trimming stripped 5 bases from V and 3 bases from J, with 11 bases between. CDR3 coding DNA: TGTGCCAGCAGCCCCATCGGGAACTACAATGAGCAGTTCTTC. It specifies CASSPIGNYNEQFF. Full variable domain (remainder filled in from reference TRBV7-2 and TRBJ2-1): GAGVSQSPSNKVTEKGKDVELRCDPISGHTALYWYRQSLGQGLEFLIYFQGNSAPDKSGLPSDRFSAERTGGSVSTLTIQRTQQEDSAVYLCASSPIGNYNEQFFGPGTRLTVL.

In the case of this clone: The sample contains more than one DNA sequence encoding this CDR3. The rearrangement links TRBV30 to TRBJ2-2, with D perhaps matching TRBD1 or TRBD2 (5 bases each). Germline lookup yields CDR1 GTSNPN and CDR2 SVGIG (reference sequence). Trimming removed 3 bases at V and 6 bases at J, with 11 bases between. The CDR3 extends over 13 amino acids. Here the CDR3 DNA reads TGTGCCTGGAGCGGGCTGGGGGCCGGGGAGCTGTTTTTT. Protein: CAWSGLGAGELFF.

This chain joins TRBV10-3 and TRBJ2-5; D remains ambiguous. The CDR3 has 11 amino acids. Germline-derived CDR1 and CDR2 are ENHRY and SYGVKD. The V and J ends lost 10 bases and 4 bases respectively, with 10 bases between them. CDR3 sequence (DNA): TGTGCCACCGCTCGGGCAGAGACCCAGTACTTC. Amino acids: CATARAETQYF.